The next 14 T cell receptor beta chains were all read from a single sample in a study of pediatric ulcerative colitis. Method: immunoSEQ multiplex PCR; TCRdb's copy keeps in-frame clones and lacks some. The data contain around 68,000 clones, 77% of them singletons. Source material: blood. All receptors derive from a boy between 10 and 17 years old with moderate ulcerative colitis.

This chain uses TRBV7-9 with TRBJ2-7; D tentatively fits TRBD1 or TRBD2 (5 bases each). The CDR3 extends over 12 amino acids. Germline V lookup: CDR1 SEHNR, CDR2 FQNEAQ (reference sequence). The V end lost 6 bases, the J end lost 6 bases, and 12 bases lay between the germline ends. The CDR3 nucleotides read TGTGCCAGCAGGTCCCTTGGGGGCGAGCAGTACTTC. The encoded protein is CASRSLGGEQYF. The whole variable domain, remainder taken from reference TRBV7-9 and TRBJ2-7, is DTGVSQNPRHKITKRGQNVTFRCDPISEHNRLYWYRQTLGQGPEFLTYFQNEAQLEKSRLLSDRFSAERPKGSFSTLEIQRTEQGDSAMYLCASRSLGGEQYFGPGTRLTVT.

The rearrangement links TRBV7-9 to TRBJ2-1; no firm D call. Germline CDR1 is SEHNR and CDR2 is FQNEAQ (reference sequence). The V and J ends lost 3 bases and 8 bases respectively, with 14 bases between them. This CDR3 contains 14 residues. The CDR3 protein is CASSFGSWEDEQFF. CDR3 nucleotide sequence: TGTGCCAGCAGCTTTGGTTCGTGGGAAGATGAGCAGTTCTTC.

The chain carries TRBV29-1 and TRBJ2-3; D gene uncertain. Trimming stripped 3 bases from V and 3 bases from J, with 16 bases between. This CDR3 region has 15 residues. Germline V gives CDR1 SQVTM, CDR2 ANQGSEA. The CDR3 DNA reads TGCAGCGTTGAGGGGTGGACGGACCAGACAGATACGCAGTATTTT. This sequence encodes CSVEGWTDQTDTQYF.

The genes are TRBV6-5 and TRBJ1-2; D call uncertain. The germline V gene encodes CDR1 MNHEY and CDR2 SVGAGI. V lost 0 bases and J lost 4, with 3 bases in between. The CDR3 has 12 residues. The CDR3 bases are TGTGCCAGCAGTTACTCGGCCTATGGCTACACCTTC. Protein sequence: CASSYSAYGYTF.

This clone was seen a handful of times. The chain recombines TRBV6-1 with TRBJ1-5; D is undetermined. V lost 6 bases and J lost 4, with 7 bases in between. Germline CDR1 and CDR2: MNHNS and SASEGT. The CDR3 extends over 12 amino acids. CDR3 loop: CASRGGNQPQHF. The CDR3 DNA reads as TGTGCCAGCAGGGGAGGGAATCAGCCCCAGCATTTT.

The chain combines TRBV6-1 with TRBJ1-5; 8 nucleotides agree with TRBD1. V was clipped by 3 bases and J by 0 bases; unmatched bases: 13. The CDR3 runs 19 residues. From germline, CDR1 is MNHNS and CDR2 SASEGT. The chain's CDR3 is CASSEGRGPRGYSNQPQHF. CDR3 coding DNA: TGTGCCAGCAGTGAGGGCAGGGGGCCACGCGGTTATAGCAATCAGCCCCAGCATTTT.

The J gene is TRBJ1-4, the V gene TRBV5-4; D is ambiguous. The germline gives CDR1 SGHNT, CDR2 YYREEE (reference sequence). V lost 1 base and J lost 4, with 11 bases in between. The CDR3 runs to 15 residues. CDR3 in amino acids: CASSLSGSGNEKLFF. The CDR3 DNA is TGTGCCAGCAGCTTGTCGGGGTCAGGTAATGAAAAACTGTTTTTT.

V gene TRBV7-3 combines with J gene TRBJ2-1, with 14 bases fitting TRBD2. The V and J ends lost 4 bases and 4 bases, in that order; junction bases with no gene match: 12. The CDR3 consists of 19 residues. CDR1 and CDR2 from the germline V gene are SGHTA and FQGTGA. CDR3 in amino acids: CASSSTGTSGGGAYNEQFF. CDR3 DNA sequence: TGTGCCAGCAGCTCGACCGGGACTAGCGGGGGAGGGGCTTACAATGAGCAGTTCTTC.

This chain links TRBV27 with TRBJ2-1; 16 bases fit TRBD2. The V segment lost 5 bases and the J segment 2 bases; nucleotides outside the gene matches: 15. Germline V lookup: CDR1 MNHEY, CDR2 SMNVEV (reference sequence). This CDR3 region has 21 residues. CDR3 protein: CASSPRDLGLAGGFTYNEQFF. Here the CDR3 DNA reads TGTGCCAGCAGTCCCCGAGACCTGGGACTAGCGGGAGGGTTCACCTACAATGAGCAGTTCTTC.

This clone was observed a few times. The chain links TRBV19 to TRBJ1-5, with 7 bases matching TRBD1. This CDR3 is 15 amino acids long. From germline, CDR1 is LNHDA and CDR2 SQIVND (reference sequence). V was pared by 3 bases and J by 0 bases, with 2 bases of the junction left unmatched. CDR3 protein: CASSIDRDSNQPQHF. CDR3 bases: TGTGCCAGTAGTATCGACAGGGATAGCAATCAGCCCCAGCATTTT.

A note on this clone: The sample contains more than one DNA sequence encoding this CDR3. The CDR3 nucleotides read TGTGCCAGCAGCCCACGGACGGGAATGAACACTGAAGCTTTCTTT. Its translation is CASSPRTGMNTEAFF. The rearrangement joins TRBV7-3 to TRBJ1-1, with unresolved D. The CDR3 extends over 15 amino acids. Germline-derived CDR1 and CDR2 are SGHTA and FQGTGA. The V end was cut by 5 bases, the J end by 0 bases, with 13 bases between.

This clone showed up just once. CDR3 residues: CASSFPNQPQHF. In DNA, the CDR3 is TGTGCCAGCAGTTTCCCCAATCAGCCCCAGCATTTT. The chain is built from TRBV6-6 and TRBJ1-5; D call uncertain. This CDR3 has 12 amino acids. Germline loops: CDR1 MNHNY, CDR2 SVGAGI (reference sequence). V lost 4 bases and J lost 3, with 4 bases in between.

This clone appeared a few times. The rearrangement joins TRBV7-2 to TRBJ1-4; TRBD1 is a possible D gene (5 bases). Germline-derived CDR1 and CDR2 are SGHTA and FQGNSA. Trimming pared 4 bases from V and 7 bases from J, leaving 16 bases between. The CDR3 contains 15 residues. The CDR3 DNA is TGTGCCAGCAGCTCACGGGACGGCTTGGTTGAAAAACTGTTTTTT. As protein: CASSSRDGLVEKLFF. Full variable domain (rest looked up from reference TRBV7-2 and TRBJ1-4): GAGVSQSPSNKVTEKGKDVELRCDPISGHTALYWYRQSLGQGLEFLIYFQGNSAPDKSGLPSDRFSAERTGGSVSTLTIQRTQQEDSAVYLCASSSRDGLVEKLFFGSGTQLSVL.

The V call is TRBV19, the J call TRBJ2-6; TRBD1 matches at 8 bases. J gave up 2 bases and V 5 bases, and 5 bases lay outside the gene matches. Germline CDR1 is LNHDA and CDR2 is SQIVND (reference sequence). This CDR3 spans 16 amino acids. The chain's CDR3 is CASSPGDRTGANVLTF. CDR3 in DNA: TGTGCCAGTAGTCCAGGGGACAGGACTGGGGCCAACGTCCTGACTTTC.